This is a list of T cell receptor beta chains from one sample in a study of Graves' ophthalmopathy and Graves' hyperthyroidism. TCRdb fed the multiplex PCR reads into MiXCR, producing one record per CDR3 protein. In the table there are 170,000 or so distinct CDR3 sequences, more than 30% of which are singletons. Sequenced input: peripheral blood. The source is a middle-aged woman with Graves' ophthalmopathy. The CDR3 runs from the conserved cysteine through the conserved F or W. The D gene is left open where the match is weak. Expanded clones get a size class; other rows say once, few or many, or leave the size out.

CDR3aa: CASSRHRSSNQPQHF; CDR3nt: TGTGCCAGCAGTCGACACAGGAGTAGCAATCAGCCCCAGCATTTT; j_gene: TRBJ1-5; abundance: many; d_gene: .; v_gene: TRBV2
CDR3aa: CASRVGYEQYF; CDR3nt: TGTGCCAGCAGAGTGGGGTACGAGCAGTACTTC; j_gene: TRBJ2-7; abundance: medium-sized; d_gene: .; v_gene: TRBV12-3/TRBV12-4
CDR3aa: CASSPYPWRPAYEQYF; CDR3nt: TGTGCCAGCAGTCCTTACCCCTGGAGGCCGGCCTACGAGCAGTACTTC; j_gene: TRBJ2-7; abundance: .; d_gene: .; v_gene: TRBV6-2/TRBV6-3
CDR3aa: CASSLEGVPYEQYF; CDR3nt: TGTGCCAGCAGCTTAGAAGGGGTCCCCTACGAGCAGTACTTC; j_gene: TRBJ2-7; abundance: .; d_gene: .; v_gene: TRBV7-8
CDR3aa: CASSVSPGASYGYTF; CDR3nt: TGTGCCAGCAGCGTATCCCCTGGGGCATCGTATGGCTACACCTTC; j_gene: TRBJ1-2; abundance: few; d_gene: .; v_gene: TRBV28
CDR3aa: CASSSSGQGGAQYF; CDR3nt: TGTGCCAGCAGCTCCTCAGGACAGGGGGGAGCCCAGTACTTC; j_gene: TRBJ2-5; abundance: many; d_gene: TRBD1; v_gene: TRBV9
CDR3aa: CASSQGTDKPQHF; CDR3nt: TGTGCCAGCAGTCAGGGGACAGACAAGCCCCAGCATTTT; j_gene: TRBJ1-5; abundance: many; d_gene: TRBD1; v_gene: TRBV28
CDR3aa: CASRAFGRTEGNTIYF; CDR3nt: TGTGCCAGCAGAGCTTTTGGAAGGACGGAGGGAAACACCATATATTTT; j_gene: TRBJ1-3; abundance: many; d_gene: .; v_gene: TRBV5-5
CDR3aa: CASSYVRTGGGWETQYF; CDR3nt: TGTGCCAGCAGTTACGTTCGAACCGGCGGGGGCTGGGAGACCCAGTACTTC; j_gene: TRBJ2-5; abundance: many; d_gene: .; v_gene: TRBV6-2/TRBV6-3
CDR3aa: CASSLNTQYF; CDR3nt: TGTGCCAGCAGTTTAAATACGCAGTATTTT; j_gene: TRBJ2-3; abundance: .; d_gene: .; v_gene: TRBV12-3/TRBV12-4
CDR3aa: CASSERGDGETQYF; CDR3nt: TGCGCCAGCAGTGAGAGGGGGGACGGAGAGACCCAGTACTTC; j_gene: TRBJ2-5; abundance: many; d_gene: .; v_gene: TRBV10-1
CDR3aa: CASSSYLDQPQHF; CDR3nt: TGTGCCAGCAGCTCTTATCTAGATCAGCCCCAGCATTTT; j_gene: TRBJ1-5; abundance: many; d_gene: .; v_gene: TRBV7-9
CDR3aa: CASSLDWRTVTGEQYF; CDR3nt: TGTGCCAGCAGCTTGGATTGGAGGACTGTCACTGGCGAGCAGTACTTC; j_gene: TRBJ2-7; abundance: .; d_gene: .; v_gene: TRBV11-2
CDR3aa: CASSSRGSSQPQHF; CDR3nt: TGTGCCAGCAGTTCCAGGGGGTCTAGTCAGCCCCAGCATTTT; j_gene: TRBJ1-5; abundance: .; d_gene: TRBD1; v_gene: TRBV6-5
CDR3aa: CASRTGTGGYEQYF; CDR3nt: TGTGCCAGCAGGACCGGGACAGGAGGCTACGAGCAGTACTTC; j_gene: TRBJ2-7; abundance: .; d_gene: TRBD1; v_gene: TRBV28
CDR3aa: CASSGTQGRLIYEQYF; CDR3nt: TGTGCCAGCAGCGGGACTCAGGGACGCCTGATCTACGAGCAGTACTTC; j_gene: TRBJ2-7; abundance: .; d_gene: .; v_gene: TRBV6-2/TRBV6-3
CDR3aa: CASSLELNQPQHF; CDR3nt: TGCGCCAGCAGCTTGGAACTAAATCAGCCCCAGCATTTT; j_gene: TRBJ1-5; abundance: many; d_gene: .; v_gene: TRBV5-1
CDR3aa: CATSVRNEQFF; CDR3nt: TGTGCCACCAGTGTAAGAAATGAGCAGTTCTTC; j_gene: TRBJ2-1; abundance: .; d_gene: .; v_gene: TRBV24-1
CDR3aa: CASRPGVLTEAFF; CDR3nt: TGTGCCAGTAGGCCAGGGGTACTTACTGAAGCTTTCTTT; j_gene: TRBJ1-1; abundance: .; d_gene: .; v_gene: TRBV19
CDR3aa: CASSRTTEAFF; CDR3nt: TGTGCCAGCAGTCGGACCACTGAAGCTTTCTTT; j_gene: TRBJ1-1; abundance: many; d_gene: .; v_gene: TRBV12-3/TRBV12-4
CDR3aa: CASSLGVTGGQETQYF; CDR3nt: TGTGCCAGCAGCTTGGGCGTCACGGGAGGGCAAGAGACCCAGTACTTC; j_gene: TRBJ2-5; abundance: many; d_gene: TRBD2; v_gene: TRBV7-2
CDR3aa: CASSPRTGSGLHYGYTF; CDR3nt: TGTGCCAGCAGCCCAAGGACAGGTTCGGGGCTTCACTATGGCTACACCTTC; j_gene: TRBJ1-2; abundance: .; d_gene: TRBD1; v_gene: TRBV6-2/TRBV6-3
CDR3aa: CASGTDDGDYGYTF; CDR3nt: TGTGCCAGCGGTACCGACGACGGAGACTATGGCTACACCTTC; j_gene: TRBJ1-2; abundance: .; d_gene: .; v_gene: TRBV27
CDR3aa: CASSPRGSAKNIQYF; CDR3nt: TGTGCCAGCAGTCCGAGGGGGTCGGCCAAAAACATTCAGTACTTC; j_gene: TRBJ2-4; abundance: .; d_gene: .; v_gene: TRBV6-1
CDR3aa: CASSLTGVSNQPQHF; CDR3nt: TGTGCCAGCAGTCTCACAGGGGTTAGCAATCAGCCCCAGCATTTT; j_gene: TRBJ1-5; abundance: many; d_gene: TRBD1; v_gene: TRBV6-5
CDR3aa: CASSLSGPFETQYF; CDR3nt: TGTGCCAGCAGCTTATCTGGGCCGTTTGAGACCCAGTACTTC; j_gene: TRBJ2-5; abundance: .; d_gene: .; v_gene: TRBV7-2
CDR3aa: CASSLGPTGLYSNQPQHF; CDR3nt: TGTGCCAGCAGCCTAGGGCCGACAGGGCTCTATAGCAATCAGCCCCAGCATTTT; j_gene: TRBJ1-5; abundance: few; d_gene: TRBD1; v_gene: TRBV6-2/TRBV6-3
CDR3aa: CASSFEGEAFF; CDR3nt: TGCGCCAGCAGCTTCGAGGGGGAAGCTTTCTTT; j_gene: TRBJ1-1; abundance: many; d_gene: .; v_gene: TRBV5-1
CDR3aa: CSIRPGGYNSPLHF; CDR3nt: TGCAGTATCCGTCCGGGGGGCTATAATTCACCCCTCCACTTT; j_gene: TRBJ1-6; abundance: .; d_gene: .; v_gene: TRBV20-1
CDR3aa: CASSYSSGELNTEAFF; CDR3nt: TGTGCCAGCAGTTACTCCTCCGGAGAACTGAACACTGAAGCTTTCTTT; j_gene: TRBJ1-1; abundance: once; d_gene: .; v_gene: TRBV6-5
CDR3aa: CAIGGKGSGEQYF; CDR3nt: TGTGCCATCGGGGGTAAGGGGTCAGGCGAGCAGTACTTC; j_gene: TRBJ2-7; abundance: many; d_gene: .; v_gene: TRBV10-3
CDR3aa: CASSLSGTAKETQYF; CDR3nt: TGTGCCAGCAGCTTATCAGGGACAGCAAAGGAGACCCAGTACTTC; j_gene: TRBJ2-5; abundance: once; d_gene: TRBD1; v_gene: TRBV7-8
CDR3aa: CASSPGRGGNQPQHF; CDR3nt: TGTGCCAGCAGCCCCGGCAGGGGGGGAAATCAGCCCCAGCATTTT; j_gene: TRBJ1-5; abundance: many; d_gene: TRBD1; v_gene: TRBV27
CDR3aa: CASSPAGDAIGSPLHF; CDR3nt: TGTGCCAGCAGCCCAGCAGGGGACGCGATAGGTTCACCCCTCCACTTT; j_gene: TRBJ1-6; abundance: few; d_gene: .; v_gene: TRBV4-2
CDR3aa: CASSPGNTEAFF; CDR3nt: TGTGCCAGCAGTCCAGGGAACACTGAAGCTTTCTTT; j_gene: TRBJ1-1; abundance: many; d_gene: .; v_gene: TRBV25-1
CDR3aa: CAWDRGGFEQYF; CDR3nt: TGTGCCTGGGACAGGGGGGGTTTTGAGCAGTACTTC; j_gene: TRBJ2-7; abundance: many; d_gene: TRBD1; v_gene: TRBV30
CDR3aa: CASSQDRGRDEQYF; CDR3nt: TGTGCCAGCAGCCAAGACAGGGGGCGGGACGAGCAGTACTTC; j_gene: TRBJ2-7; abundance: many; d_gene: TRBD1; v_gene: TRBV5-5
CDR3aa: CASSPPAGGHGYTF; CDR3nt: TGTGCCAGCTCACCACCGGCAGGGGGCCATGGCTACACCTTC; j_gene: TRBJ1-2; abundance: many; d_gene: TRBD1; v_gene: TRBV18
CDR3aa: CASSVEDRGYTPLHF; CDR3nt: TGTGCCAGCAGCGTAGAGGACAGGGGTTATACACCCCTCCACTTT; j_gene: TRBJ1-6; abundance: many; d_gene: TRBD1; v_gene: TRBV9